The rows below give T cell receptor beta chains drawn from one sample of a study of CD8+CD57+ T cells in acquired aplastic anemia. MiXCR, run by TCRdb on the reads, gives a single entry per CDR3 protein. Of 90,000 to 150,000 distinct CDR3 sequences in the sample, 50% to 60% were seen once. Input material: sorted CD4+, CD8+, or CD8+CD57+ T cells (not recorded which) from PBMCs. The receptors were sampled from a human donor with aplastic anemia. CDR3s include the opening cysteine and the closing phenylalanine or tryptophan. The D gene is left open where the match is weak. Clone sizes are given selectively: once, few, many, or a class where the clone is expanded.

len: 14
d_gene: TRBD2
j_gene: TRBJ2-5
abundance: NA
v_gene: TRBV7-2
CDR3aa: CASSLAATREAQYF
CDR3nt: TGTGCCAGCAGCTTAGCGGCCACCCGGGAGGCCCAGTACTTC

len: 16
d_gene: NA
j_gene: TRBJ2-3
abundance: NA
v_gene: TRBV11-2
CDR3aa: CASSLSGTPPTDTQYF
CDR3nt: TGTGCCAGCAGCTTAAGCGGAACTCCCCCCACAGATACGCAGTATTTT

len: 15
d_gene: TRBD2
j_gene: TRBJ2-7
abundance: NA
v_gene: TRBV10-3
CDR3aa: CATAGVVGGRYEQYF
CDR3nt: TGTGCCACCGCGGGAGTCGTGGGGGGTCGTTACGAGCAGTACTTC

len: 15
d_gene: TRBD1
j_gene: TRBJ1-1
abundance: NA
v_gene: TRBV5-1
CDR3aa: CASSSNPGQVTEAFF
CDR3nt: TGCGCCAGCAGTAGTAATCCGGGACAGGTGACTGAAGCTTTCTTT

len: 15
d_gene: TRBD1
j_gene: TRBJ2-7
abundance: few
v_gene: TRBV20-1
CDR3aa: CSAPYAGRGSYEQYF
CDR3nt: TGCAGTGCGCCCTACGCAGGCAGGGGGTCCTACGAGCAGTACTTC

len: 13
d_gene: NA
j_gene: TRBJ2-7
abundance: NA
v_gene: TRBV9
CDR3aa: CASSVVGGYEQYF
CDR3nt: TGTGCCAGCAGCGTAGTCGGCGGTTACGAGCAGTACTTC

len: 9
d_gene: NA
j_gene: TRBJ1-2
abundance: NA
v_gene: TRBV7-2
CDR3aa: CASSLGYTF
CDR3nt: TGTGCCAGCAGCTTAGGCTACACCTTC

len: 17
d_gene: NA
j_gene: TRBJ1-4
abundance: NA
v_gene: TRBV11-1
CDR3aa: CASSSSGASWANEKLFF
CDR3nt: TGTGCCAGCAGCTCATCGGGGGCCTCCTGGGCTAATGAAAAACTGTTTTTT

len: 17
d_gene: TRBD1
j_gene: TRBJ1-1
abundance: many
v_gene: TRBV9
CDR3aa: CASSAVGQGAKNTEAFF
CDR3nt: TGTGCCAGCAGCGCCGTAGGTCAGGGGGCGAAGAACACTGAAGCTTTCTTT

len: 11
d_gene: NA
j_gene: TRBJ2-7
abundance: few
v_gene: TRBV2
CDR3aa: CASRTLWEQYF
CDR3nt: TGTGCCAGCAGGACCCTCTGGGAGCAGTACTTC

len: 14
d_gene: NA
j_gene: TRBJ1-6
abundance: once
v_gene: TRBV12-3/TRBV12-4
CDR3aa: CASTLVPDNSPLHF
CDR3nt: TGTGCCAGCACCCTCGTACCGGATAATTCACCCCTCCACTTT

len: 13
d_gene: NA
j_gene: TRBJ2-7
abundance: NA
v_gene: TRBV25-1
CDR3aa: CASSERAWHEQYF
CDR3nt: TGTGCCAGCAGCGAGCGGGCCTGGCACGAGCAGTACTTC

len: 14
d_gene: NA
j_gene: TRBJ1-1
abundance: NA
v_gene: TRBV27
CDR3aa: CASSSGTNIGKAFF
CDR3nt: TGTGCCAGCAGTTCGGGGACGAACATAGGGAAAGCTTTCTTT